This T cell receptor beta chain appears in the sequencing data of a study of T cells after yellow fever vaccination. Study results and caveats: Booster sampling recovered most clones from primary vaccination (around 97% CD4, over 75% CD8). Abundant clonotypes from the bulk population could get into FACS-sorted repertoires as contaminants.

At least ten counts were recorded for this clonotype. Its specificity is unknown. Universal primer sites and UMIs were introduced during 5'RACE template-switching synthesis of TCR cDNA. TCRdb reprocessed the 5' RACE reads via MiXCR and lists one record per CDR3 protein. The table lists almost 70,000 distinct CDR3 sequences, 4.5% to 7.5% of them singletons. Trimming took off 6 bases at V and 4 bases at J, with 24 bases between the two ends. The CDR3 is 17 residues long. This TCR was recovered from a man aged 18 to 29 who received the YFV17D yellow fever vaccine. This material consisted of CD4+ T cells sorted from PBMCs, taken approximately 15 days after the first yellow fever vaccination. This rearrangement joins TRBV12-3 or TRBV12-4 to TRBJ1-1; unclear D gene. The CDR3 loop reads CASRSYGGSLGGTEAFF. The DNA of the CDR3 is TGTGCCAGCAGGAGTTATGGAGGGAGTCTAGGAGGCACTGAAGCTTTCTTT.